Listed here is a single TCR beta chain. The data originate from a study of OX40 agonist ivuxolimab in advanced cancers. Study in general: Age averaged around 60 years (range about 23 to 80), and about 86% were male.

The CDR3 is made up of 19 amino acids. V trimming: 5 bases; J trimming: 0 bases; junction bases outside the gene matches: 14. Germline CDR1 and CDR2: SGHAT and FQDESV (reference sequence). Using immunoSEQ multiplex PCR, the repertoire was profiled, and TCRdb retains in-frame clones only, with some absent. The sample comprises some 80,000 clones, just over 90% of which are singletons, and around 4.9% rests with the top ten. J is TRBJ2-7 and V is TRBV11-1; TRBD2 matches 12 bases. The sequence derives from an adult with an advanced solid tumor such as melanoma, head and neck, liver or kidney cancer. The sequences come from CD4+ or CD8+ T cells sorted from blood, collected in a trial of the OX40 agonist ivuxolimab. The CDR3 DNA sequence: TGTGCCAGCAGCACCCCCCGGACTAGCGGGGCCGCGGACTCCTACGAGCAGTACTTC. Protein sequence: CASSTPRTSGAADSYEQYF. Full variable domain (remainder filled in from reference TRBV11-1 and TRBJ2-7): EAEVAQSPRYKITEKSQAVAFWCDPISGHATLYWYRQILGQGPELLVQFQDESVVDDSQLPKDRFSAERLKGVDSTLKIQPAELGDSAMYLCASSTPRTSGAADSYEQYFGPGTRLTVT.